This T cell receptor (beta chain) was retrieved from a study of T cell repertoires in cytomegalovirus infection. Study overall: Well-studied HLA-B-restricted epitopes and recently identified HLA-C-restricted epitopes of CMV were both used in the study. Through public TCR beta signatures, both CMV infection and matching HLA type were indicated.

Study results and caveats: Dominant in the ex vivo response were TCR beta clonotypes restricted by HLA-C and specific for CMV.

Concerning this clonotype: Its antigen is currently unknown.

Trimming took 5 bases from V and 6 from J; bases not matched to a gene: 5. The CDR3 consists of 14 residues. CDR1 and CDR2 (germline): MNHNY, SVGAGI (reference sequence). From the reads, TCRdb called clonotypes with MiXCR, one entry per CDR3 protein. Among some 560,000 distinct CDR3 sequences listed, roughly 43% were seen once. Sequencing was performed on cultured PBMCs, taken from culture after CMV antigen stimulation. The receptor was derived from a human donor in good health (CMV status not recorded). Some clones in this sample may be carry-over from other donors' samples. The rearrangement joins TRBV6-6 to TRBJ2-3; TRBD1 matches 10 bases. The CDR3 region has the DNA TGTGCCAGCAGTAGGGACAGGGGTTTTGATACGCAGTATTTT. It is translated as CASSRDRGFDTQYF.